These 19 T cell receptor beta chains share one sample of origin, sequenced in a study of blood T cell repertoires in COVID-19. Sequencing was performed with immunoSEQ multiplex PCR; in TCRdb, only in-frame clones are kept and a portion is missing. This table holds under 200,000 clones, over 80% found once. Sequencing was done on a sample of peripheral blood. All receptors derive from a woman younger than 45 with acute or convalescent COVID-19.

This sequence joins TRBV7-9 and TRBJ1-5; unclear D gene. The germline gives CDR1 SEHNR, CDR2 FQNEAQ (reference sequence). This CDR3 spans 12 amino acids. The V end was cut by 3 bases, the J end by 5 bases, with 5 bases between. In DNA form, the CDR3 reads TGTGCCAGCAGCTTTCAGGATCAGCCCCAGCATTTT. Its translation: CASSFQDQPQHF.

The chain recombines TRBV6-5 with TRBJ1-5; D is unclear. Trimming left V 2 bases short and J 3 bases short, with 11 bases between. The CDR3 contains 15 residues. In germline, CDR1 is MNHEY, CDR2 SVGAGI. CDR3 in DNA: TGTGCCAGCAGTTACCGGACGCGGGACAATCAGCCCCAGCATTTT. Its translation is CASSYRTRDNQPQHF.

The rearrangement joins TRBV4-2 to TRBJ2-5, with 10 bases aligning to TRBD2. The germline gives CDR1 LGHNA, CDR2 YNFKEQ. This CDR3 region has 19 residues. After removal of 1 base from V and 7 bases from J, the junction contained 18 bases not matched to a gene. CDR3 DNA: TGTGCCAGCAGCCAAGGAAGTTCAGCGGGGGGGCTAATTTCGCCGACCCAGTACTTC. This translates into CASSQGSSAGGLISPTQYF.

The count of this clone is one. This sequence joins TRBV4-1 and TRBJ2-3; 8 bases line up with TRBD1. In germline, CDR1 is MGHRA, CDR2 YSYEKL. After removal of 0 bases from V and 2 bases from J, the junction contained 10 bases not matched to a gene. The CDR3 runs to 18 residues. The DNA of the CDR3 is TGCGCCAGCAGCCAAGAAGGGGGACAGGATGTACACACAGATACGCAGTATTTT. This translates into CASSQEGGQDVHTDTQYF.

This rearrangement joins TRBV5-1 to TRBJ2-1; 10 bases match TRBD2. CDR3 length: 15 residues. Germline V gene sequence: CDR1 SGHRS, CDR2 YFSETQ. Trimming took 5 bases from V and 5 from J; bases not matched to a gene: 7. This chain's CDR3 is CASSPGLAFHNEQFF. The CDR3 DNA reads TGCGCCAGCAGTCCGGGACTAGCGTTTCACAATGAGCAGTTCTTC.

The gene calls are TRBV30 and TRBJ2-2; D may be TRBD2 (7 bases). The CDR3 is 15 amino acids. V lost 8 bases and J 5 bases, leaving 21 bases between the germline ends. Germline CDR1 is GTSNPN and CDR2 is SVGIG (reference sequence). The CDR3 spells CARLSMGGGTGELFF. CDR3 nucleotide sequence: TGTGCCCGGCTAAGCATGGGAGGGGGAACCGGGGAGCTGTTTTTT.

The rearrangement joins TRBV18 to TRBJ1-4; 7 bases agree with TRBD1. Germline V gene lookup returns CDR1 KGHSH and CDR2 LQKENI. CDR3 length equals 17 residues. V lost 5 bases and J lost 9; bases outside the gene matches: 18. The CDR3 DNA follows: TGTGCCAGCTCAGCCGCAACTCCCAGGGGGTCCAAGCAAAAACTGTTTTTT. This sequence encodes CASSAATPRGSKQKLFF.

The genes are TRBV1 and TRBJ1-2. TRBV1 is described as a pseudogene. There are 12 residues in the CDR3. CDR3 residues: CTSSQANEGYTF. The CDR3 bases are TGCACCAGCAGCCAAGCGAACGAGGGCTACACCTTC.

The rearrangement links TRBV28 to TRBJ1-2, with 7 bases fitting TRBD1. The CDR3 consists of 14 residues. Trimming at V came to 5 bases and at J to 2 bases, leaving 5 bases not matched to a gene. Germline CDR1 reads MDHEN; CDR2 reads SYDVKM. CDR3 coding DNA: TGTGCCAGCAGTCCCCCGGGACAGAACTATGGCTACACCTTC. Its protein product is CASSPPGQNYGYTF.

The chain uses TRBV20-1 and TRBJ2-7, with D unresolved. Germline V gene lookup returns CDR1 DFQATT and CDR2 SNEGSKA (reference sequence). The germline V and J ends were trimmed by 4 bases and 5 bases, with 9 bases remaining between them. The CDR3 consists of 11 residues. CDR3 residues: CSANRVDEQYF. CDR3 DNA sequence: TGCAGTGCTAATCGAGTGGACGAGCAGTACTTC.

The rearrangement links TRBV11-3 to TRBJ1-1, with 9 bases fitting TRBD1. This CDR3 region has 12 residues. V was clipped by 5 bases and J by 8 bases; unmatched bases: 3. Germline V gene data show CDR1 as SGHNT and CDR2 as YENEEA. The CDR3 loop reads CASSTGGSEAFF. CDR3 sequence (DNA): TGTGCCAGCAGCACAGGGGGCTCCGAAGCTTTCTTT.

The chain has TRBV25-1 and TRBJ2-7; D is ambiguous. The V end was cut by 2 bases, the J end by 0 bases, with 8 bases between. The CDR3 is made up of 14 amino acids. CDR1 and CDR2 from the germline V gene are MGHDK and SYGVNS. CDR3 coding DNA: TGTGCCAGCAGTGAACAGAGGAGCTCCTACGAGCAGTACTTC. Its protein is CASSEQRSSYEQYF.

The CDR3 region has the DNA TGTGCCAGCAGCAGAGGGACAGGGCCCCTCCACTTT. Translated, it gives CASSRGTGPLHF. The genes are TRBV5-4 and TRBJ1-6, with 9 bases fitting TRBD1. The CDR3 length is 12 residues. J lost 13 bases, V lost 4 bases, and 3 bases had no gene match. From germline, CDR1 is SGHNT and CDR2 YYREEE (reference sequence).

This chain connects TRBV15 to TRBJ2-5; 13 bases match TRBD2. Germline trimming cut 5 bases from V and 4 bases from J; bases unmatched to any gene: 4. The CDR3 contains 15 residues. The germline CDR1 and CDR2 sequences are LNHNV and YYDKDF (reference sequence). DNA for the CDR3: TGTGCCACCAGCCTAAGGACTAGCGGGAGAGAGACCCAGTACTTC. Encoded protein: CATSLRTSGRETQYF.

This clone was picked up a small number of times. The chain carries TRBV19 and TRBJ1-2; D gene unclear. This CDR3 region has 15 residues. Trimming shortened V by 6 bases and J by 1 base, and 15 bases separated the two germline ends. From germline, CDR1 is LNHDA and CDR2 SQIVND (reference sequence). CDR3 DNA: TGTGCCAGTAGGCACGGGAGGGATGGTAACTATGGCTACACCTTC. It encodes CASRHGRDGNYGYTF.

This sequence joins TRBV9 and TRBJ2-7; 9 bases are shared with TRBD1. The CDR3 spans 15 residues. Trimming cost V 3 bases and J 0 bases; bases outside gene matches: 4. Germline values: CDR1 SGDLS, CDR2 YYNGEE. The CDR3 reads CASSDGDRDSYEQYF. DNA for the CDR3: TGTGCCAGCAGCGATGGGGACAGGGACTCCTACGAGCAGTACTTC.

The rearrangement uses TRBV18 and TRBJ2-1; no clear D. The germline CDR1 and CDR2 sequences are KGHSH and LQKENI. Trimming removed 1 base at V and 6 bases at J, with 10 bases between. The CDR3 extends over 14 amino acids. The CDR3: CASSPRAKSNEQFF. CDR3 sequence (DNA): TGTGCCAGCTCACCACGGGCGAAGTCCAATGAGCAGTTCTTC.

The chain joins TRBV28 to TRBJ1-2; 7 bases map to TRBD1. The CDR3 is 16 residues long. Germline V gene sequence: CDR1 MDHEN, CDR2 SYDVKM. The J segment lost 6 bases and the V segment lost 7 bases, leaving 17 bases of the junction unmatched. CDR3 in amino acids: CASTGPGRTGRNGYTF. The CDR3 DNA follows: TGTGCCAGCACTGGGCCTGGAAGGACAGGACGTAATGGCTACACCTTC.

A single count supports this clone. The V call is TRBV2, the J call TRBJ2-4; D possibly corresponds to TRBD1 (5 bases). In germline, CDR1 is SNHLY, CDR2 FYNNEI. The CDR3 is 14 amino acids. V was cut by 6 bases and J by 8 bases, with 17 bases left in between. In DNA, the CDR3 is TGTGCCAGCAGCGCTCCCGCCGTCAGGGACATTCAGTACTTC. Translating it yields CASSAPAVRDIQYF.